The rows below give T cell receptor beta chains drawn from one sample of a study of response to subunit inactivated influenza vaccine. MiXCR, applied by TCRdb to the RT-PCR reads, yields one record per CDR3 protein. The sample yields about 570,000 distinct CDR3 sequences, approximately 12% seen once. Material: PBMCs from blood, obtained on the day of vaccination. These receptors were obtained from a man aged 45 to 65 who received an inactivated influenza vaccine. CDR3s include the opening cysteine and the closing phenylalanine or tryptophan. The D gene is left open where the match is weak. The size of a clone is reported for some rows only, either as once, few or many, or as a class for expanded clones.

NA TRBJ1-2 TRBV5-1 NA CASSLGRWDGYTF TGCGCCAGCAGCTTGGGTCGGTGGGATGGCTACACCTTC
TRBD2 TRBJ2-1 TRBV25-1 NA CASTRGGATYNEQFF TGTGCCAGCACCCGGGGGGGGGCAACCTACAATGAGCAGTTCTTC
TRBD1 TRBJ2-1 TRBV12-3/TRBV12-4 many CASSFRTGNNEQFF TGTGCCAGCAGTTTCCGGACAGGGAACAATGAGCAGTTCTTC
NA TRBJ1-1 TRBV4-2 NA CASSQEQGGEAFF TGTGCCAGCAGCCAAGAACAAGGGGGAGAAGCTTTCTTT
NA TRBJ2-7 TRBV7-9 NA CASSSGAPWGYEQYF TGTGCCAGCAGCTCCGGCGCACCATGGGGCTACGAGCAGTACTTC
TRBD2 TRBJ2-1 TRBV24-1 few CATSESGTSGRNEQFF TGTGCCACCAGTGAATCCGGGACTAGCGGGAGAAATGAGCAGTTCTTC
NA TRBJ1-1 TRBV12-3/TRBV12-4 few CASRPPGLTEAFF TGTGCCAGCAGACCCCCTGGGCTCACTGAAGCTTTCTTT
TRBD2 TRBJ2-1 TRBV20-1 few CSAWGTSPHLNEQFF TGCAGTGCTTGGGGGACTAGCCCCCATCTCAATGAGCAGTTCTTC
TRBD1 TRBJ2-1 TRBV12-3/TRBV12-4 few CASRGGTGQSNEQFF TGTGCCAGCAGGGGTGGGACAGGGCAAAGCAATGAGCAGTTCTTC
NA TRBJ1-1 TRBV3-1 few CASSDPQVTEAFF TGTGCCAGCAGCGACCCACAGGTCACTGAAGCTTTCTTT
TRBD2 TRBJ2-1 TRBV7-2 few CASSRTSGEYNEQFF TGTGCCAGCAGTCGGACTAGCGGGGAATACAATGAGCAGTTCTTC
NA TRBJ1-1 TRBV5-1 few CASSSQGGDTEAFF TGCGCCAGCAGCTCACAGGGAGGAGACACTGAAGCTTTCTTT
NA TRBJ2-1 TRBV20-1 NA CSARGPRFEQFF TGCAGTGCTAGGGGGCCCCGGTTTGAGCAGTTCTTC
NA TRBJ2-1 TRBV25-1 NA CASSEVGQPNEQFF TGTGCCAGCAGTGAAGTCGGACAGCCCAATGAGCAGTTCTTC
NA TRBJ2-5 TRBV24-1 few CATIRGGTVKETQYF TGTGCCACCATACGAGGAGGGACAGTCAAAGAGACCCAGTACTTC
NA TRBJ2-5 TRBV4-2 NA CASSQQAGQETQYF TGTGCCAGCAGCCAACAGGCCGGGCAAGAGACCCAGTACTTC
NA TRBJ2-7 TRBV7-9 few CASSFGASGAYEQYF TGTGCCAGCAGCTTCGGGGCCAGCGGTGCCTACGAGCAGTACTTC
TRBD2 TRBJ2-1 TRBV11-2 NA CASSLGSGVISYNEQFF TGTGCCAGCAGCTTAGGTAGCGGGGTAATTTCCTACAATGAGCAGTTCTTC